These 3 T cell receptor beta chains came from one sample sequenced in a study of T cell responses to AZD1222 COVID-19 vaccine. Clones were read by immunoSEQ multiplex PCR, and TCRdb kept only the in-frame ones, dropping some. The repertoire holds about 92,000 clones, with roughly 93% as singletons. The source material was peripheral blood, sampled on day 0 of AZD1222 vaccination. The receptors here all came from an adult in good health.

The chain combines TRBV7-2 with TRBJ2-5; weak D call: TRBD1 (5 bases). This CDR3 has 13 amino acids. V lost 6 bases, J lost 3 bases, and 11 bases lay in between. CDR1 is SGHTA and CDR2 is FQGNSA in the germline V gene. CDR3 residues: CASSYTGKETQYF. The DNA of the CDR3 is TGTGCCAGCAGTTATACAGGAAAAGAGACCCAGTACTTC.

J is TRBJ2-7 and V is TRBV6-2 or TRBV6-3; maybe TRBD1 (6 bases). The germline V and J ends were trimmed by 2 bases and 6 bases, with 8 bases remaining between them. There are 12 residues in the CDR3. Germline V lookup: CDR1 MNHEY, CDR2 SVGEGT. For the CDR3, the DNA is TGTGCCAGCAGTTACATAGGGGGCGAGCAGTACTTC. It encodes CASSYIGGEQYF.

The chain uses TRBV5-1 and TRBJ2-7, with 10 bases lining up with TRBD1. Per germline, CDR1 SGHRS and CDR2 YFSETQ. There are 15 residues in the CDR3. The V segment lost 4 bases and the J segment 7 bases; nucleotides outside the gene matches: 11. CDR3 in DNA: TGCGCCAGCAGCACGGGACAGGGGCCAACCGAGGAGCAGTACTTC. Its translation: CASSTGQGPTEEQYF.